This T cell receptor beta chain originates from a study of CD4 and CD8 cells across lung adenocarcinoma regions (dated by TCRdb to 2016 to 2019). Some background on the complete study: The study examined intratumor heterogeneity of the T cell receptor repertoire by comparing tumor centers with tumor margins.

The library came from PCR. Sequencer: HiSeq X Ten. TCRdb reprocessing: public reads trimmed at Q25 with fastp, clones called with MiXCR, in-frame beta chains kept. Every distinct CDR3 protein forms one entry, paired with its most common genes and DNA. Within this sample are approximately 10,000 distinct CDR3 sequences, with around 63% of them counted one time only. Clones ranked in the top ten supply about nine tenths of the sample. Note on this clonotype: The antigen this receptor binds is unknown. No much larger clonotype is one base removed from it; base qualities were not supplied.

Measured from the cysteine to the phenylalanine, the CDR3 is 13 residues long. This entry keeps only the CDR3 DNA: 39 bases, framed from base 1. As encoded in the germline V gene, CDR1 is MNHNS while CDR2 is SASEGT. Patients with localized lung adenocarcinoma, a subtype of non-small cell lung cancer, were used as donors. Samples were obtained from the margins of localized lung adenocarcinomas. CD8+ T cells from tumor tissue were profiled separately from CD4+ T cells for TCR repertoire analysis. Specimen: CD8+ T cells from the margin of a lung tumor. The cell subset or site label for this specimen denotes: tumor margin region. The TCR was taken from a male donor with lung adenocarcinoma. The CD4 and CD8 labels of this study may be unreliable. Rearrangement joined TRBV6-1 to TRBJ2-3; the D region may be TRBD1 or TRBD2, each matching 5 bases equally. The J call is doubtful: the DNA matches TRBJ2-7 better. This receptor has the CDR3 CARGVQTTDTQYF. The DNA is TGTGCCAGGGGGGTGCAGACCACAGATACGCAGTACTTC.